This T cell receptor beta chain was sequenced during a study of spatial heterogeneity in lung cancer. Study-wide points: Expanded alpha and beta TCR counts within tumors tracked tumor mutation counts.

There are many counts of this clonotype. Its antigen is currently unknown. The library was prepared for alpha chains; this beta chain is a stray read, so its frequency means little. Stated time point: sample taken at primary tumor resection. This CDR3 contains 15 residues. The germline gives CDR1 SNHLY, CDR2 FYNNEI. V lost 2 bases to trimming and J lost 6 bases; unmatched junction nucleotides: 6. A distinct unique molecular identifier was carried by each TCR cDNA molecule. TCRdb passed the 5' RACE reads through MiXCR, listing each CDR3 protein once. The profile covers about 9,800 distinct CDR3 sequences, with under 6.5% appearing a single time and 10% taken by the ten largest.

The sequence was obtained from a male donor with early-stage non-small cell lung cancer. This specimen was lung tumor tissue, taken at surgery. The chain recombines TRBV2 with TRBJ2-2; 7 bases match TRBD1. This chain's CDR3 is CASSEIKGAAGELFF. The CDR3 nucleotides read TGTGCCAGCAGTGAAATCAAGGGGGCCGCCGGGGAGCTGTTTTTT.